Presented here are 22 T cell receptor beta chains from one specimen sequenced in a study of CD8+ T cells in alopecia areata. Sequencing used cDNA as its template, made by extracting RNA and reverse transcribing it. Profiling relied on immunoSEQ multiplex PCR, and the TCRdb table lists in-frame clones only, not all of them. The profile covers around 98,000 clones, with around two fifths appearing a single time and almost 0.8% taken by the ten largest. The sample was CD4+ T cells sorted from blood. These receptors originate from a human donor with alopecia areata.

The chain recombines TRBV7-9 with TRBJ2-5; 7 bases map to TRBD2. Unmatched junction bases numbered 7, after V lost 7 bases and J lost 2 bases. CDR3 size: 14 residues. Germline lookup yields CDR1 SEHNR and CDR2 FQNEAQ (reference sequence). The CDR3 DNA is TGTGCCAGCACCCCTAGGGAGGGACAAGAGACCCAGTACTTC. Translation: CASTPREGQETQYF.

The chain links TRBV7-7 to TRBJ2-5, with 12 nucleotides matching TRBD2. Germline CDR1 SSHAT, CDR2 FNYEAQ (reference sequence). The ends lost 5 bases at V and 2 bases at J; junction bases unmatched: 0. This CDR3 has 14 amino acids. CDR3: CASSGLAGQETQYF. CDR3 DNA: TGTGCCAGCAGCGGACTAGCGGGACAAGAGACCCAGTACTTC.

The CDR3 sequence: CSVARGTGNYEQYF. CDR3 sequence (DNA): TGCAGCGTAGCGAGAGGGACAGGGAACTACGAGCAGTACTTC. The chain combines TRBV29-1 with TRBJ2-7; 9 positions agree with TRBD1. CDR1 is SQVTM, CDR2 ANQGSEA, per germline. The CDR3 is made up of 14 amino acids. After removal of 6 bases from V and 3 bases from J, the junction contained 9 bases not matched to a gene.

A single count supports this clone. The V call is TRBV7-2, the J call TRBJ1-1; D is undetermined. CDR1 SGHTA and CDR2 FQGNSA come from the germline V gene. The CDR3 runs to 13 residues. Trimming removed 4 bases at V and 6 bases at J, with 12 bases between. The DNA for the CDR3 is TGTGCCAGCAGCTCTCCAGTTGTCCCTGAAGCTTTCTTT. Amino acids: CASSSPVVPEAFF.

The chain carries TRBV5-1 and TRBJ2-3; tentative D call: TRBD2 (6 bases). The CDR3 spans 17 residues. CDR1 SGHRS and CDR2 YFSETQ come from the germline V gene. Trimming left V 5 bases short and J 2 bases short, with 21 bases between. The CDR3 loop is CASSQPPGTPYTDTQYF. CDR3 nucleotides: TGCGCCAGCAGTCAACCACCCGGGACTCCCTACACAGATACGCAGTATTTT.

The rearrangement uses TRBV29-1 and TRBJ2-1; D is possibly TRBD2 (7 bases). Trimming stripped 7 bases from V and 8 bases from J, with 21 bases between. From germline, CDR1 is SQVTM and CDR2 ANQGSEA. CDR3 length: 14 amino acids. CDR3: CSAEQAGEGDEQFF. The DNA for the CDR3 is TGCAGCGCTGAGCAGGCGGGGGAGGGGGATGAGCAGTTCTTC.

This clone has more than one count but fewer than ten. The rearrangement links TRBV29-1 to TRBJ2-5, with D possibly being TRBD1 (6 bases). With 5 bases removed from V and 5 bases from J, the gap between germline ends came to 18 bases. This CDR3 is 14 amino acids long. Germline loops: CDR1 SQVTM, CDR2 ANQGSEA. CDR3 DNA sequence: TGCAGCGTTCCAGGGGCAGGGAATAAGGAGACCCAGTACTTC. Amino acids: CSVPGAGNKETQYF.

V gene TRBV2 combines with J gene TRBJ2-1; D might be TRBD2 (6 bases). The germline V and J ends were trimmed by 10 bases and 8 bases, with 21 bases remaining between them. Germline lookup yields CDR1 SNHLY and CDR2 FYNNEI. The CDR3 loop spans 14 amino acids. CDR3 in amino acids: CANSKRVSVDEQFF. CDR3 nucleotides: TGTGCCAACTCGAAGCGGGTCTCCGTCGATGAGCAGTTCTTC.

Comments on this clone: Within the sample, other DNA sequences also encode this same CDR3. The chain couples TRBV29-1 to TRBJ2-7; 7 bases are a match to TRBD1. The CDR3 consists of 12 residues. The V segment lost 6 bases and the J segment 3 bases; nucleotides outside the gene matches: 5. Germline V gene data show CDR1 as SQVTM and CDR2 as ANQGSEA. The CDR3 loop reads CSVERQGYEQYF. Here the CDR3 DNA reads TGCAGCGTGGAGAGACAGGGCTACGAGCAGTACTTC.

CDR3 nucleotide sequence: TGCAGCGCGACAACTAGCGGGAGTCCAGATACGCAGTATTTT. This encodes CSATTSGSPDTQYF. The J gene is TRBJ2-3, the V gene TRBV29-1, with 11 nucleotides matching TRBD2. The CDR3 sequence is 14 residues long. V shed 7 bases, J shed 4 bases, and the junction held 7 bases outside the gene matches. In germline, CDR1 is SQVTM, CDR2 ANQGSEA.

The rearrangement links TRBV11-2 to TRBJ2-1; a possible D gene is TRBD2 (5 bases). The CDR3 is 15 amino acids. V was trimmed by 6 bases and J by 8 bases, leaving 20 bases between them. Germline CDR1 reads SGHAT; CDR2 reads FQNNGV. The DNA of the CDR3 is TGTGCCAGCAGTCTACAAGCCCTCAACGGGGATGAGCAGTTCTTC. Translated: CASSLQALNGDEQFF.

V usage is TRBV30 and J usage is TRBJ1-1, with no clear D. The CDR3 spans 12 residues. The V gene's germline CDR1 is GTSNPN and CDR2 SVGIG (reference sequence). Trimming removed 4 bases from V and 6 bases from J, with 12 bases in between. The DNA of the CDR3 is TGTGCCTGGAACGGATGGGGTTCTGAAGCTTTCTTT. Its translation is CAWNGWGSEAFF.

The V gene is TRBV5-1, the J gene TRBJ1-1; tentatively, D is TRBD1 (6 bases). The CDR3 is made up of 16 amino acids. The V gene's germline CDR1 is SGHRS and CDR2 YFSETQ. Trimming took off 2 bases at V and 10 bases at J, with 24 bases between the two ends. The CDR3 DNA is TGCGCCAGCAGCTTCAGACAGGATGTGGGTAGTGCTGTAGCTTTCTTT. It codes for CASSFRQDVGSAVAFF.

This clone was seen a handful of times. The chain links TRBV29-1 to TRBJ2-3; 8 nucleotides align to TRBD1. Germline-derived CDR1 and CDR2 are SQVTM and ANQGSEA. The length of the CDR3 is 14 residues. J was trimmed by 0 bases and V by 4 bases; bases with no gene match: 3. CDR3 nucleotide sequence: TGCAGCGTTGTGGGGGACAGGAGCACAGATACGCAGTATTTT. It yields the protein CSVVGDRSTDTQYF.

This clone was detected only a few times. The CDR3 DNA follows: TGTGCCAGCAGCCCAGGGACGGCGAATGGCTACACCTTC. Translation: CASSPGTANGYTF. The chain uses TRBV28 and TRBJ1-2; tentatively, D is TRBD1 (5 bases). V was shortened by 6 bases and J by 6 bases, with 14 bases between the two germline ends. The CDR3 runs 13 residues. The germline V gene encodes CDR1 MDHEN and CDR2 SYDVKM.

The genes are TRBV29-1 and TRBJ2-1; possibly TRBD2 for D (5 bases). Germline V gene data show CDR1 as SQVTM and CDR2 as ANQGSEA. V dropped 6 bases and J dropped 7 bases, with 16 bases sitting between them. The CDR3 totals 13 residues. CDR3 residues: CSVSIAFPNEQFF. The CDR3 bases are TGCAGCGTCTCGATAGCGTTTCCAAATGAGCAGTTCTTC.

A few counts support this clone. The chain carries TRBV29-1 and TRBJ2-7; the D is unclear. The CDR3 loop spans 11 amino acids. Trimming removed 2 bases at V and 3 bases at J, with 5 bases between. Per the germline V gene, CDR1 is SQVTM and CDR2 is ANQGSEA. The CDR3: CSVESRYEQYF. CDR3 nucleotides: TGCAGCGTTGAAAGTCGCTACGAGCAGTACTTC.

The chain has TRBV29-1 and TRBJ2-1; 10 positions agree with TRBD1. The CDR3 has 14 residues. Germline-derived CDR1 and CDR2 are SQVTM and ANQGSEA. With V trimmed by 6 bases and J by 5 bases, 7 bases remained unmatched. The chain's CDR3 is CSVAGTGAHNEQFF. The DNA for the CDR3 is TGCAGCGTAGCCGGGACAGGGGCACACAATGAGCAGTTCTTC.

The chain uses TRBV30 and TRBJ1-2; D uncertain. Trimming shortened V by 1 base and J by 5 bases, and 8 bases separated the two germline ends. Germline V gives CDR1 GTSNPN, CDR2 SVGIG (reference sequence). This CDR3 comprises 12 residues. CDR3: CAWSAGMYGYTF. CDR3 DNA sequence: TGTGCCTGGAGTGCCGGGATGTATGGCTACACCTTC.

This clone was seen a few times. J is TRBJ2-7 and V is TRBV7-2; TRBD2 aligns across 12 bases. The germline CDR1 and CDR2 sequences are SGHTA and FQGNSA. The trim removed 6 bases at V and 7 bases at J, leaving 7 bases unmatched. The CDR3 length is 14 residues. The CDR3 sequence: CASRRLAGVREQYF. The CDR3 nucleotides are TGTGCCAGCAGACGACTAGCGGGAGTAAGAGAGCAGTACTTC.

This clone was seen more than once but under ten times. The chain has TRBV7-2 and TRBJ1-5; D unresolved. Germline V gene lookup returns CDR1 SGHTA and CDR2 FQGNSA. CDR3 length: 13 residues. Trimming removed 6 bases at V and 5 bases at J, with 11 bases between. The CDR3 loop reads CASSQDWDQPQHF. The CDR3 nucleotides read TGTGCCAGCAGTCAAGACTGGGATCAGCCCCAGCATTTT.

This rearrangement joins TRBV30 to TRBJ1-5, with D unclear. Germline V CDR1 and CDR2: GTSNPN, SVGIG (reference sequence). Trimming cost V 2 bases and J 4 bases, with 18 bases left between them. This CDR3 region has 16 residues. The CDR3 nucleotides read TGTGCCTGGAGTCCATCTGGTGCGCAGCCGAATCAGCCCCAGCATTTT. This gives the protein CAWSPSGAQPNQPQHF.